The source of this T cell receptor beta chain is a study of T cell repertoires in cytomegalovirus infection. Study-level background: Matching HLA type, along with CMV infection, was indicated by public TCR beta signatures. Study conclusions and caveats: The study identified carriers of CMV plus the relevant HLA from cumulative public TCR beta family frequency. Predominance within the ex vivo response was attributable to HLA-C-restricted CMV-specific TCR beta clonotypes.

Each CDR3 protein is one row after TCRdb ran MiXCR on the reads. In the table there are about 260,000 distinct CDR3 sequences, around 15% of which are singletons. The sample holds many counts of this clonotype. Its target is unknown. The CDR3 loop spans 18 amino acids. CDR1 is MGHRA and CDR2 is YSYEKL in the germline V gene. Trimming stripped 0 bases from V and 1 base from J, with 18 bases between. This sequence was found in a human donor in good health (CMV status not recorded). Some clones in this sample may be carry-over from other donors' samples. The sample comprised PBMCs. This chain connects TRBV4-1 to TRBJ1-1; a possible D gene is TRBD1 (6 bases). The CDR3 DNA reads as TGCGCCAGCAGCCAAGATGCCGGGTCGGGGGCTCAGAACACTGAAGCTTTCTTT. Amino acids: CASSQDAGSGAQNTEAFF.